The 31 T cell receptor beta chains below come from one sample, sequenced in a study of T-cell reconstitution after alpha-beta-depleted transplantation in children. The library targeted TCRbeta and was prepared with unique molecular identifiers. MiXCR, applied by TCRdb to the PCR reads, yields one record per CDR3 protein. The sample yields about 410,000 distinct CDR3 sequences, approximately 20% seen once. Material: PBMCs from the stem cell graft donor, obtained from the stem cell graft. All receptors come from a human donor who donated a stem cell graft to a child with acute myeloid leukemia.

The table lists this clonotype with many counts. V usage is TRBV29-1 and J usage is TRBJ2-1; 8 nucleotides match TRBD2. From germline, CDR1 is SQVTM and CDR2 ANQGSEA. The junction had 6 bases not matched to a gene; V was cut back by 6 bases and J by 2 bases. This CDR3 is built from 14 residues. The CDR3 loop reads CSVLQRGPYNEQFF. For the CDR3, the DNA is TGCAGCGTCCTCCAGCGGGGGCCCTACAATGAGCAGTTCTTC.

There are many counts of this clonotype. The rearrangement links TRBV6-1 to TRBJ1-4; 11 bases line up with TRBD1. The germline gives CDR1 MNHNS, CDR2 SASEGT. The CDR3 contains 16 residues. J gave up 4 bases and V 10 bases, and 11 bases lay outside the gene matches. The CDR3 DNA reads TGTGCCACCGAAGGACAGGGGGCTTCGGTTAATGAAAAACTGTTTTTT. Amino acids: CATEGQGASVNEKLFF.

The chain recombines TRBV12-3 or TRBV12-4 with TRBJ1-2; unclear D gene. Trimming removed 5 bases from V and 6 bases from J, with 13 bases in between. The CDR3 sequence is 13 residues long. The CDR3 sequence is CASSDYGENGYTF. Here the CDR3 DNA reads TGTGCCAGCAGTGACTACGGCGAAAATGGCTACACCTTC.

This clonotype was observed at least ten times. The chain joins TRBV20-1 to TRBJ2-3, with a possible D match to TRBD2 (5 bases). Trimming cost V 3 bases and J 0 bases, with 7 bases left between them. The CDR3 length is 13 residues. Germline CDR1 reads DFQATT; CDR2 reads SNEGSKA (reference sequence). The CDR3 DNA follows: TGCAGTGCTAGTGAGCGGAGCACAGATACGCAGTATTTT. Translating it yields CSASERSTDTQYF.

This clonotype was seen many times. For the CDR3, the DNA is TGTGCCAGCAGCTCAGGGACGGGGTACACCGGGGAGCTGTTTTTT. It yields the protein CASSSGTGYTGELFF. The chain recombines TRBV7-2 with TRBJ2-2; D is perhaps TRBD1 or TRBD2 (5 bases each). V was pared by 4 bases and J by 3 bases, with 12 bases between. Per germline, CDR1 SGHTA and CDR2 FQGNSA. The CDR3 has 15 amino acids.

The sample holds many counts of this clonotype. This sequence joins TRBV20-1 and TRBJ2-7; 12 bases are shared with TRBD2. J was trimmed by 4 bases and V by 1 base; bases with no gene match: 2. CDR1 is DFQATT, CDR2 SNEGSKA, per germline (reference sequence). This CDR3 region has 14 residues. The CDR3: CSARGTSGVYEQYF. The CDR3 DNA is TGCAGTGCTAGAGGGACTAGCGGGGTGTACGAGCAGTACTTC.

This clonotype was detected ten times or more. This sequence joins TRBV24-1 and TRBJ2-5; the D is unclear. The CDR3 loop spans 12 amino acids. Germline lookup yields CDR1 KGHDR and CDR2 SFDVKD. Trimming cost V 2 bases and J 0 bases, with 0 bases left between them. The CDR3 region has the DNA TGTGCCACCAGTGATTACCAAGAGACCCAGTACTTC. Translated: CATSDYQETQYF.

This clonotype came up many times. CDR3 loop: CASRSGNQPQHF. The DNA of the CDR3 is TGTGCCAGCAGGTCAGGGAATCAGCCCCAGCATTTT. The rearrangement uses TRBV7-8 and TRBJ1-5; D might be TRBD1 (5 bases). V lost 6 bases and J 4 bases, leaving 7 bases between the germline ends. Germline values: CDR1 SGHVS, CDR2 FQNEAQ. There are 12 residues in the CDR3.

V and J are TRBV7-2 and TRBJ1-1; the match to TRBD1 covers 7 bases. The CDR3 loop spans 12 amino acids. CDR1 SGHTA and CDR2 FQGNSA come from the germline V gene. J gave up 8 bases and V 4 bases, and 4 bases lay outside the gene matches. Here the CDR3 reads CASSSYRGEAFF. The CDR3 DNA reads TGTGCCAGCAGCTCATACAGGGGAGAAGCTTTCTTT. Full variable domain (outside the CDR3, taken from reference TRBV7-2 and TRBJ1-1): GAGVSQSPSNKVTEKGKDVELRCDPISGHTALYWYRQSLGQGLEFLIYFQGNSAPDKSGLPSDRFSAERTGGSVSTLTIQRTQQEDSAVYLCASSSYRGEAFFGQGTRLTVV.

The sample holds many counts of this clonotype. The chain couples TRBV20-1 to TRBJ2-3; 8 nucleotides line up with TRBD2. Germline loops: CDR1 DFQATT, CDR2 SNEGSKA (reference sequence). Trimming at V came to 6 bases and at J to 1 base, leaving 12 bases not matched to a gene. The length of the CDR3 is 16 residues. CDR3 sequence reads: CSASGLAFYRTDTQYF. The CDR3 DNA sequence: TGCAGTGCGAGCGGACTAGCCTTCTACCGCACAGATACGCAGTATTTT.

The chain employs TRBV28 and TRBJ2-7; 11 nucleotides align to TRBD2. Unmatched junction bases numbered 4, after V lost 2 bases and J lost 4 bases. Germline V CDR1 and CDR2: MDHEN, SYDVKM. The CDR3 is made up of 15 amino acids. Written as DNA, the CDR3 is TGTGCCAGCAGTTTACCGCTAGCGGGAGGTTACGAGCAGTACTTC. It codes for CASSLPLAGGYEQYF.

DNA of the CDR3: TGTGCCAGCAGCGATCCCTACGGGAGGTCCTACGAGCAGTACTTC. Its protein product is CASSDPYGRSYEQYF. The chain recombines TRBV7-6 with TRBJ2-7; 7 bases fit TRBD2. This CDR3 has 15 residues. V trimming: 5 bases; J trimming: 1 base; junction bases outside the gene matches: 8. Germline V gene lookup returns CDR1 SGHVS and CDR2 FNYEAQ.

CDR3 sequence reads: CASSVGTSGRGEQYF. The CDR3 bases are TGTGCCAGCAGCGTCGGGACTAGCGGGAGAGGTGAGCAGTACTTC. The rearrangement links TRBV9 to TRBJ2-7, with 14 nucleotides matching TRBD2. The V and J ends lost 2 bases and 7 bases, in that order; junction bases with no gene match: 5. The CDR3 has 15 amino acids. Germline CDR1 is SGDLS and CDR2 is YYNGEE.

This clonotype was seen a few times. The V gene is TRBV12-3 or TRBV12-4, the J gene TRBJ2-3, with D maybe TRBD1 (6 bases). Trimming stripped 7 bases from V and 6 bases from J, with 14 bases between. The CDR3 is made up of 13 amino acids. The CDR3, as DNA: TGTGCCAGCATCAACAGGGTTGACGATACGCAGTATTTT. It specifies CASINRVDDTQYF.

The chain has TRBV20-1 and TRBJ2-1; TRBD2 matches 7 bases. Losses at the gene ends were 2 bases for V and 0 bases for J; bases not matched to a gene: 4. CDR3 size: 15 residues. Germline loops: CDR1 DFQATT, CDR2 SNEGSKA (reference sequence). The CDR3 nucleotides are TGCAGTGCTAGATCGGGCGGGAGCTCCTACAATGAGCAGTTCTTC. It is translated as CSARSGGSSYNEQFF.

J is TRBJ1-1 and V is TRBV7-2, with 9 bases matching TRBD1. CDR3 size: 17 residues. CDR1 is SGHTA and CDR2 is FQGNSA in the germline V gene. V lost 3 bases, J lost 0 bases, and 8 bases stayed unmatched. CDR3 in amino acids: CASSLGQGARMNTEAFF. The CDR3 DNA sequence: TGTGCCAGCAGCTTGGGACAGGGAGCAAGGATGAACACTGAAGCTTTCTTT.

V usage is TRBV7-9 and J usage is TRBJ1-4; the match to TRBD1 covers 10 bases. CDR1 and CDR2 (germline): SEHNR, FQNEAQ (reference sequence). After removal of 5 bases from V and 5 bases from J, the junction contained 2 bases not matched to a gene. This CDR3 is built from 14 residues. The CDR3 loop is CASSRTGGNEKLFF. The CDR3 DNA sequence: TGTGCCAGCAGCAGGACAGGGGGGAATGAAAAACTGTTTTTT.

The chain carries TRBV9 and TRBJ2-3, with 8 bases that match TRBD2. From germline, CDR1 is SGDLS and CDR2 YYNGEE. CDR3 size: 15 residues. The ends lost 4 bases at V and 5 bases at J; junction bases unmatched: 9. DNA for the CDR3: TGTGCCAGCAGCTTAGACCATAGCGGGAAAGATACGCAGTATTTT. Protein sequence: CASSLDHSGKDTQYF.

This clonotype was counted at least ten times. The CDR3 DNA is TGTGCCAGCAGCTCATCCGCGCTCTACAATGAGCAGTTCTTC. It is translated as CASSSSALYNEQFF. The V and J genes are TRBV6-1 and TRBJ2-1; D is ambiguous. Germline V gene lookup returns CDR1 MNHNS and CDR2 SASEGT. CDR3 size: 14 residues. V was shortened by 6 bases and J by 3 bases, with 12 bases between the two germline ends.

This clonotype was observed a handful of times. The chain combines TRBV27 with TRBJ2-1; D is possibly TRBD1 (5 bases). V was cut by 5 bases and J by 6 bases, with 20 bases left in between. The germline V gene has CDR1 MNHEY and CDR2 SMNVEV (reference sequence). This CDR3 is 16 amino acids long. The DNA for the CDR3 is TGTGCCAGCAGTCCCCGACAGCTGATACTCGGCAATGAGCAGTTCTTC. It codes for CASSPRQLILGNEQFF.

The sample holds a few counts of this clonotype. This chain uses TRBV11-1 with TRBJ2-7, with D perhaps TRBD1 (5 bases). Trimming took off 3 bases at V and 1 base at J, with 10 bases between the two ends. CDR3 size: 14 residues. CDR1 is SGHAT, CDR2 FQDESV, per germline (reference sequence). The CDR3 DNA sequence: TGTGCCAGCAGCTTTTTACCAGGGTCCTACGAGCAGTACTTC. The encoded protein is CASSFLPGSYEQYF.

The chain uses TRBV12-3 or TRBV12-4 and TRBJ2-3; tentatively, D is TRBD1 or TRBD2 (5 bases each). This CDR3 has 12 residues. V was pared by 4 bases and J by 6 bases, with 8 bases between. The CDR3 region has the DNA TGTGCCAGCAGTTCCGAGGGGGATACGCAGTATTTT. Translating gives CASSSEGDTQYF.

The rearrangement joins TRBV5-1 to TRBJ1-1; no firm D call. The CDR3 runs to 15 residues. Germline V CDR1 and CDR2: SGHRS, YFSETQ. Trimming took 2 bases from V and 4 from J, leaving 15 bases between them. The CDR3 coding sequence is TGCGCCAGCAGCTTTGAGGCTTCCTATGGCACTGAAGCTTTCTTT. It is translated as CASSFEASYGTEAFF.

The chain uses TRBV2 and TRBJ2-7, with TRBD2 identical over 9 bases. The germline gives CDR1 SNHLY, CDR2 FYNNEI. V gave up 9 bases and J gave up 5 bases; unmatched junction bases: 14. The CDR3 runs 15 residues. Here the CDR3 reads CASKPLAGVSNEQYF. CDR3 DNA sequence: TGTGCCAGTAAACCCTTAGCGGGAGTTTCTAACGAGCAGTACTTC.

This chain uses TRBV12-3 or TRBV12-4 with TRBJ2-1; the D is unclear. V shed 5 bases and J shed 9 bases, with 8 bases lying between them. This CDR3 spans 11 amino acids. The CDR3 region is CASSNEIEQFF. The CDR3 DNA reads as TGTGCCAGCAGTAATGAAATTGAGCAGTTCTTC.

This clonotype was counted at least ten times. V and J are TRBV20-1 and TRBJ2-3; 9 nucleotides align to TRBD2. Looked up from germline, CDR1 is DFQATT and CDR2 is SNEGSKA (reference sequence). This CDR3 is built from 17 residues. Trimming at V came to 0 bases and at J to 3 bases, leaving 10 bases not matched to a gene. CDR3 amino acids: CSARDLSDSGSTDTQYF. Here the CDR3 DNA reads TGCAGTGCTAGAGACCTCTCGGATAGCGGGAGTACAGATACGCAGTATTTT.

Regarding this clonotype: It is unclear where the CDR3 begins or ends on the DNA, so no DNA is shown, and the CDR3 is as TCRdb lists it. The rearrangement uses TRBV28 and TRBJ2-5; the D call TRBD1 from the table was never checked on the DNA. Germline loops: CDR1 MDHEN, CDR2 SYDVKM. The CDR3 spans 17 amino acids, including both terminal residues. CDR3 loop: CASSFLAGARGLETQYF.

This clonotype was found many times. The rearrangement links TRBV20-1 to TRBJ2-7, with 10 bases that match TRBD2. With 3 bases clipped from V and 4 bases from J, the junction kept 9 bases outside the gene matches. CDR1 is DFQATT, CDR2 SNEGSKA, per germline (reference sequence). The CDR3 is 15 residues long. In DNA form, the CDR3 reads TGCAGTGCTAGCTCCTCCCTAGCGGGAGTTTACGAGCAGTACTTC. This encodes CSASSSLAGVYEQYF.

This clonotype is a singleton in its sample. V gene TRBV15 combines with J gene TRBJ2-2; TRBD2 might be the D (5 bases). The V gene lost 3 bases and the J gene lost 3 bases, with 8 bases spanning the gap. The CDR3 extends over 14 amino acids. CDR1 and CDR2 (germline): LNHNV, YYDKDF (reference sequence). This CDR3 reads CATSSRRDTGELFF. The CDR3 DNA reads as TGTGCCACCAGCAGTAGGCGGGACACCGGGGAGCTGTTTTTT.

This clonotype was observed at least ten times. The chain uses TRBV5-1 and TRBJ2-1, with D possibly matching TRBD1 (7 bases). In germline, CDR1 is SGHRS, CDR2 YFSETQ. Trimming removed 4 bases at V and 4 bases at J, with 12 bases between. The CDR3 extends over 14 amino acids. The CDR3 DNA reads TGCGCCAGCAGCCAGGGGGGCCAATACAATGAGCAGTTCTTC. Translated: CASSQGGQYNEQFF. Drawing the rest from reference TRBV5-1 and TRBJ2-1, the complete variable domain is KAGVTQTPRYLIKTRGQQVTLSCSPISGHRSVSWYQQTPGQGLQFLFEYFSETQRNKGNFPGRFSGRQFSNSRSEMNVSTLELGDSALYLCASSQGGQYNEQFFGPGTRLTVL.

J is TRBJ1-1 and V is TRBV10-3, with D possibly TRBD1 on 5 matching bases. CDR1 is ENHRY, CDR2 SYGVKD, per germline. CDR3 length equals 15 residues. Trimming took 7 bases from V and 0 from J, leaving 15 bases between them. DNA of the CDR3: TGTGCCATCATAAAAGAGCAGGGTGTGAACACTGAAGCTTTCTTT. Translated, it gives CAIIKEQGVNTEAFF.